Following are 30 T cell receptor beta chains from one sample sequenced in a study of blood T cells in healthy people across ages (dated by TCRdb to about 2015). The library was prepared using 5' RACE. The sequencer was an Illumina HiSeq 2500. A second PCR of roughly 6 to 11 cycles was run with a J-beta primer mix and a sample-barcoded 5' primer. The public sequencing data were trimmed at Q25 with fastp and processed into clonotypes with MiXCR by TCRdb, which kept only in-frame beta chains. When rows share a CDR3 protein, they turn into one entry using the most common DNA and genes. A total of about 940,000 distinct CDR3 sequences appear in this sample, approximately 49% of them only once. Jointly, the top ten make up under 15% of the sample. Source material: blood. Receptors were obtained from a young man in good health.

This chain links TRBV20-1 with TRBJ1-2, with D hard to call. Looked up from germline, CDR1 is DFQATT and CDR2 is SNEGSKA (reference sequence). V shed 2 bases and J shed 0 bases, with 13 bases lying between them. CDR3 length equals 15 residues. DNA for the CDR3: TGCAGTGCTAGATGGGAAGGAGAGACTAACTATGGCTACACCTTC. Protein sequence: CSARWEGETNYGYTF.

This chain connects TRBV20-1 to TRBJ1-2; TRBD1 aligns across 11 bases. Germline-derived CDR1 and CDR2 are DFQATT and SNEGSKA (reference sequence). J lost 4 bases, V lost 3 bases, and 7 bases had no gene match. The CDR3 runs to 15 residues. Here the CDR3 DNA reads TGCAGTGCTAGCCGGACAGGGGGCGTTGGCTATGGCTACACCTTC. Its translation: CSASRTGGVGYGYTF.

Notes on this clonotype: This may come from a read error, since a much larger clone is one base off. The chain joins TRBV7-9 to TRBJ1-2; D gene ambiguous. V dropped 1 base and J dropped 4 bases, with 13 bases sitting between them. The germline V gene encodes CDR1 SEHNR and CDR2 FQNEAQ (reference sequence). This CDR3 is built from 15 residues. The CDR3 DNA reads as TGTGCCAGCAGCTTAGGAGCCGTCAGAAGCTATGGCTACACCTTC. Protein product: CASSLGAVRSYGYTF.

This clonotype has a handful of counts. The chain is built from TRBV29-1 and TRBJ1-5; 10 bases fit TRBD1. Per germline, CDR1 SQVTM and CDR2 ANQGSEA. Unmatched junction bases numbered 9, after V lost 4 bases and J lost 9 bases. This CDR3 region has 14 residues. In DNA, the CDR3 is TGCAGCGTTGTTATGGGACAGGGGACCGGGCCCCAGCATTTT. The encoded protein is CSVVMGQGTGPQHF. Full variable domain (rest looked up from reference TRBV29-1 and TRBJ1-5): SAVISQKPSRDICQRGTSLTIQCQVDSQVTMMFWYRQQPGQSLTLIATANQGSEATYESGFVIDKFPISRPNLTFSTLTVSNMSPEDSSIYLCSVVMGQGTGPQHFGDGTRLSIL.

This chain uses TRBV29-1 with TRBJ2-6, with D uncertain. V was pared by 3 bases and J by 0 bases, with 6 bases between. Germline V lookup: CDR1 SQVTM, CDR2 ANQGSEA. The CDR3 contains 14 residues. The DNA of the CDR3 is TGCAGCGTTGACGGCGTCTCTGGGGCCAACGTCCTGACTTTC. This codes for CSVDGVSGANVLTF.

This clonotype was counted between two and nine times. The chain is built from TRBV11-2 and TRBJ2-3; 11 nucleotides agree with TRBD1. In germline, CDR1 is SGHAT, CDR2 FQNNGV. The ends lost 5 bases at V and 5 bases at J; junction bases unmatched: 9. The CDR3 length is 16 residues. CDR3 coding DNA: TGTGCCAGCAGCACTCGGAGGACAGGGGGCATAGATACGCAGTATTTT. Translating it yields CASSTRRTGGIDTQYF. Full variable domain (remainder filled in from reference TRBV11-2 and TRBJ2-3): EAGVAQSPRYKIIEKRQSVAFWCNPISGHATLYWYQQILGQGPKLLIQFQNNGVVDDSQLPKDRFSAERLKGVDSTLKIQPAKLEDSAVYLCASSTRRTGGIDTQYFGPGTRLTVL.

This clonotype was observed at least ten times. The chain joins TRBV20-1 to TRBJ2-5, with TRBD2 matching 7 bases. CDR3 length: 13 residues. Germline CDR1 is DFQATT and CDR2 is SNEGSKA (reference sequence). V dropped 7 bases and J dropped 2; count of bases not matched to a gene: 7. CDR3 nucleotide sequence: TGCAGTGTTACGACTAGCTGGCAAGAGACCCAGTACTTC. This gives the protein CSVTTSWQETQYF.

V is TRBV6-6 and J is TRBJ2-7; D perhaps matches TRBD1 (5 bases). Germline V gene sequence: CDR1 MNHNY, CDR2 SVGAGI (reference sequence). Trimming removed 5 bases at V and 0 bases at J, with 17 bases between. The CDR3 covers 16 residues. The chain's CDR3 is CASSTGQGTYSYEQYF. DNA of the CDR3: TGTGCCAGCAGTACCGGGCAGGGAACCTACTCCTACGAGCAGTACTTC.

V usage is TRBV4-3 and J usage is TRBJ2-1; D gene unclear. This CDR3 is 15 amino acids long. Trimming took off 0 bases at V and 4 bases at J, with 10 bases between the two ends. Germline V gene data show CDR1 as LGHNA and CDR2 as YSLEER. CDR3 amino acids: CASSQDGLEYNEQFF. CDR3 DNA: TGCGCCAGCAGCCAAGATGGGTTAGAATACAATGAGCAGTTCTTC.

This clonotype was counted at least ten times. The chain joins TRBV12-3 or TRBV12-4 to TRBJ2-5; unclear D gene. The CDR3 has 13 amino acids. The ends were cut back, 7 bases at V and 1 base at J, with 10 bases in the middle. The CDR3 loop is CASTRSLQETQYF. The DNA of the CDR3 is TGTGCCAGCACGCGGAGTCTCCAAGAGACCCAGTACTTC.

This clonotype has just a few counts. The chain is built from TRBV7-8 and TRBJ2-1, with 10 bases matching TRBD1. This CDR3 is built from 16 residues. V shed 1 base and J 3 bases; nucleotides not matched to a gene: 3. Germline CDR1 is SGHVS and CDR2 is FQNEAQ. The CDR3 DNA sequence: TGTGCCAGCAGCTTAGGGGGACAGGGGTTCTACAATGAGCAGTTCTTC. This gives the protein CASSLGGQGFYNEQFF. The full variable domain, its missing parts supplied by reference TRBV7-8 and TRBJ2-1, is GAGVSQSPRYKVAKRGQDVALRCDPISGHVSLFWYQQALGQGPEFLTYFQNEAQLDKSGLPSDRFFAERPEGSVSTLKIQRTQQEDSAVYLCASSLGGQGFYNEQFFGPGTRLTVL.

This clonotype turned up a few times. The chain recombines TRBV5-1 with TRBJ1-2; TRBD1 might be the D (5 bases). Trimming shortened V by 0 bases and J by 2 bases, and 11 bases separated the two germline ends. This CDR3 has 15 amino acids. The germline V gene has CDR1 SGHRS and CDR2 YFSETQ. The CDR3 nucleotides read TGCGCCAGCAGCTTGGGTGGGACGGAGAACTATGGCTACACCTTC. This translates into CASSLGGTENYGYTF.

CDR3 loop: CASSQGQQGYEKLFF. The DNA for the CDR3 is TGCGCCAGCAGCCAAGGGCAACAGGGGTACGAAAAACTGTTTTTT. The chain has TRBV4-3 and TRBJ1-4, with 7 bases fitting TRBD1. The CDR3 contains 15 residues. Trimming took 1 base from V and 8 from J; bases not matched to a gene: 7. Germline V lookup: CDR1 LGHNA, CDR2 YSLEER.

This rearrangement joins TRBV12-3 or TRBV12-4 to TRBJ2-7; unclear D gene. The CDR3 totals 16 residues. V lost 6 bases, J lost 1 base, and 19 bases lay in between. The CDR3: CASRTHPASSSYEQYF. The CDR3 coding sequence is TGTGCCAGCAGGACGCATCCAGCCTCGTCGTCCTACGAGCAGTACTTC.

The DNA of the CDR3 is TGTGCCAGCAGTGAGGACAGGGATGATGGCTACACCTTC. Translating gives CASSEDRDDGYTF. The J gene is TRBJ1-2, the V gene TRBV28, with 8 bases that match TRBD1. With 5 bases clipped from V and 6 bases from J, the junction kept 5 bases outside the gene matches. Germline CDR1 MDHEN, CDR2 SYDVKM. This CDR3 contains 13 residues.

This chain uses TRBV9 with TRBJ1-4, with D tentatively TRBD1 (5 bases). Germline V gives CDR1 SGDLS, CDR2 YYNGEE. The CDR3 is 14 residues long. V shed 5 bases and J shed 0 bases, with 8 bases lying between them. The CDR3 DNA reads as TGTGCCAGCAGTGGGGGGACAACTAATGAAAAACTGTTTTTT. As protein: CASSGGTTNEKLFF.

CDR3 sequence (DNA): TGCGCCAGCAGCCGGCAGGGCTCCCCACTTAGCACAGATACGCAGTATTTT. Translation gives CASSRQGSPLSTDTQYF. J is TRBJ2-3 and V is TRBV5-1; TRBD1 might be the D (5 bases). The CDR3 is 17 residues long. CDR1 and CDR2 from the germline V gene are SGHRS and YFSETQ. V was pared by 4 bases and J by 0 bases, with 18 bases between.

The rearrangement links TRBV20-1 to TRBJ2-1; D not resolved. The CDR3 runs to 12 residues. The V end lost 0 bases, the J end lost 10 bases, and 10 bases lay between the germline ends. CDR1 and CDR2 from the germline V gene are DFQATT and SNEGSKA (reference sequence). The CDR3 DNA sequence: TGCAGTGCTAGAGATGGACCGGAAGAGCAGTTCTTC. Encoded protein: CSARDGPEEQFF.

The rearrangement uses TRBV20-1 and TRBJ2-7; D possibly corresponds to TRBD2 (6 bases). Germline CDR1 DFQATT, CDR2 SNEGSKA (reference sequence). V dropped 6 bases and J dropped 0 bases, with 15 bases sitting between them. The CDR3 extends over 14 amino acids. Written as DNA, the CDR3 is TGCAGTGCCCTCCGGGGTAGCGGCTCCTACGAGCAGTACTTC. Its protein product is CSALRGSGSYEQYF.

This clonotype was detected a few times. The chain joins TRBV9 to TRBJ1-2; unclear D gene. Germline V gene lookup returns CDR1 SGDLS and CDR2 YYNGEE. The CDR3 has 14 amino acids. V was pared by 3 bases and J by 0 bases, with 9 bases between. In DNA form, the CDR3 reads TGTGCCAGCAGCGAAGCGACACCTAACTATGGCTACACCTTC. It yields the protein CASSEATPNYGYTF.

This chain joins TRBV6-6 and TRBJ2-5, with 12 bases lining up with TRBD2. Unmatched junction bases numbered 7, after V lost 6 bases and J lost 5 bases. CDR1 MNHNY and CDR2 SVGAGI come from the germline V gene (reference sequence). The CDR3 sequence is 15 residues long. For the CDR3, the DNA is TGTGCCAGCAGATACACTAGCGGGGGGACGGAGACCCAGTACTTC. Protein sequence: CASRYTSGGTETQYF.

The chain links TRBV7-2 to TRBJ2-1; D may match TRBD1 or TRBD2 (5 bases each). V was shortened by 5 bases and J by 9 bases, with 17 bases between the two germline ends. CDR3 length: 14 residues. Per the germline V gene, CDR1 is SGHTA and CDR2 is FQGNSA. The DNA of the CDR3 is TGTGCCAGCAGCATAGACCGGGGCCACGGTGAGCAGTTCTTC. Translated: CASSIDRGHGEQFF.

This clonotype was seen a few times. The chain employs TRBV5-1 and TRBJ1-1, with D hard to call. The germline gives CDR1 SGHRS, CDR2 YFSETQ. The CDR3 has 12 residues. V shed 1 base and J shed 6 bases, with 7 bases lying between them. The CDR3: CASSLNEAEAFF. CDR3 in DNA: TGCGCCAGCAGCTTGAATGAAGCTGAAGCTTTCTTT. The variable domain in full, with the rest retrieved from reference TRBV5-1 and TRBJ1-1, is KAGVTQTPRYLIKTRGQQVTLSCSPISGHRSVSWYQQTPGQGLQFLFEYFSETQRNKGNFPGRFSGRQFSNSRSEMNVSTLELGDSALYLCASSLNEAEAFFGQGTRLTVV.

The chain couples TRBV6-5 to TRBJ1-2, with 9 nucleotides matching TRBD1. The V gene end was trimmed by 5 bases and the J gene end by 3 bases; junction bases not matched to a gene: 7. Looked up from germline, CDR1 is MNHEY and CDR2 is SVGAGI. The CDR3 sequence is 15 residues long. CDR3 region: CASSTLQGAHYGYTF. The CDR3 nucleotides read TGTGCCAGCAGTACTCTACAGGGGGCGCACTATGGCTACACCTTC.

This clonotype was detected ten times or more. The chain combines TRBV7-2 with TRBJ2-1; D is possibly TRBD2 (5 bases). V dropped 3 bases and J dropped 10 bases, with 16 bases sitting between them. CDR3 length: 14 residues. Germline values: CDR1 SGHTA, CDR2 FQGNSA. The CDR3 DNA reads TGTGCCAGCAGCTTCAGTCGCCTAGCCATCGAGCAGTTCTTC. Protein sequence: CASSFSRLAIEQFF.

In its sample, this clonotype was seen a few times. The chain links TRBV28 to TRBJ2-3, with TRBD2 matching 7 bases. This CDR3 region has 16 residues. J lost 1 base, V lost 5 bases, and 9 bases had no gene match. CDR1 and CDR2 from the germline V gene are MDHEN and SYDVKM. The CDR3 here is CASSPASGVRTDTQYF. In nucleotides, the CDR3 is TGTGCCAGCAGTCCTGCAAGCGGGGTTCGCACAGATACGCAGTATTTT. Based on the CDR3 plus reference TRBV28 and TRBJ2-3, the full variable domain is DVKVTQSSRYLVKRTGEKVFLECVQDMDHENMFWYRQDPGLGLRLIYFSYDVKMKEKGDIPEGYSVSREKKERFSLILESASTNQTSMYLCASSPASGVRTDTQYFGPGTRLTVL.

This clonotype was observed a few times. The gene calls are TRBV14 and TRBJ2-3; the D gene is possibly TRBD2 (6 bases). CDR3 length: 13 amino acids. CDR1 is SGHDN, CDR2 FVKESK, per germline. The germline V and J ends were trimmed by 8 bases and 5 bases, with 14 bases remaining between them. The CDR3 spells CASGRGVEDTQYF. DNA of the CDR3: TGTGCCAGCGGTCGCGGGGTAGAAGATACGCAGTATTTT.

This clonotype showed up just a few times. The J gene is TRBJ1-2, the V gene TRBV27; D perhaps matches TRBD1 (6 bases). The germline CDR1 and CDR2 sequences are MNHEY and SMNVEV (reference sequence). V lost 4 bases, J lost 7 bases, and 16 bases lay in between. This CDR3 is 14 amino acids long. CDR3 in DNA: TGTGCCAGCAGTTCAGTTGGACAGTTTCCTGGCTACACCTTC. Translating gives CASSSVGQFPGYTF.

V and J are TRBV7-9 and TRBJ1-5, with TRBD1 matching 7 bases. V lost 3 bases to trimming and J lost 2 bases; unmatched junction nucleotides: 7. Germline lookup yields CDR1 SEHNR and CDR2 FQNEAQ (reference sequence). The CDR3 loop spans 16 amino acids. The DNA for the CDR3 is TGTGCCAGCAGCTTGGGACAGACCTTTGGCAATCAGCCCCAGCATTTT. Its translation: CASSLGQTFGNQPQHF.

This clonotype was seen repeatedly, ten times or more. The J gene is TRBJ2-7, the V gene TRBV18; no reliable D call. The V gene's germline CDR1 is KGHSH and CDR2 LQKENI. The CDR3 length is 13 residues. V shed 3 bases and J shed 3 bases, with 9 bases lying between them. CDR3 sequence reads: CASSPGQDYEQYF. In DNA, the CDR3 is TGTGCCAGCTCACCTGGTCAGGACTACGAGCAGTACTTC.